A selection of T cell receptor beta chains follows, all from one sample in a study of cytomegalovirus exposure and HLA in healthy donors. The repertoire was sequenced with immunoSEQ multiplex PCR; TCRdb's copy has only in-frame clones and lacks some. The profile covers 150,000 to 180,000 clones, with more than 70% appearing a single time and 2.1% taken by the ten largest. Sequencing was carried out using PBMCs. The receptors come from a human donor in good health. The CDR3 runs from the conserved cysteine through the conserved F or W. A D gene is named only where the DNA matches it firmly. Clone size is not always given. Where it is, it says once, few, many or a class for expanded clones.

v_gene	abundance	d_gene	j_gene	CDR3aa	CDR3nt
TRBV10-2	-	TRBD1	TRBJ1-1	CASTGQENTEAFF	TGCGCCAGCACGGGACAGGAGAACACTGAAGCTTTCTTT
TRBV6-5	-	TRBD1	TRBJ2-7	CASSRLPDRRYEQYF	TGTGCCAGCAGTCGACTCCCGGACAGGCGCTACGAGCAGTACTTC
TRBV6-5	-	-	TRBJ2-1	CASSFESPSSYNEQFF	TGTGCCAGCAGTTTCGAAAGCCCAAGCTCCTACAATGAGCAGTTCTTC
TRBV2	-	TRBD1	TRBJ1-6	CASREGQGYSPLHF	TGTGCCAGCAGAGAGGGACAGGGATATTCACCCCTCCACTTT
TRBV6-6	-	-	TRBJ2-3	CASSYSGQGGTDTQYF	TGTGCCAGCAGTTACTCCGGTCAGGGGGGAACAGATACGCAGTATTTT
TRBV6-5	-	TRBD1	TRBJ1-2	CASSSLTGDYGYTF	TGTGCCAGCAGTTCGTTAACAGGGGACTATGGCTACACCTTC
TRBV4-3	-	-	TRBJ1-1	CASSQVLTVNSEAFF	TGCGCCAGCAGCCAGGTCCTGACAGTGAACAGTGAAGCTTTCTTT
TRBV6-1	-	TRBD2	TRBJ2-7	CASSSGRAYEQYF	TGTGCCAGCTCCAGCGGGAGGGCATACGAGCAGTACTTC
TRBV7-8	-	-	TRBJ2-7	CASSPWRTEQYF	TGTGCCAGCAGCCCGTGGAGAACCGAGCAGTACTTC
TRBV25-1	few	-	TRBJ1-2	CASSESARWGYTF	TGTGCCAGCAGTGAAAGCGCCCGGTGGGGCTACACCTTC
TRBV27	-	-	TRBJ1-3	CASSSQQGNTIYF	TGTGCCAGCAGTTCCCAACAGGGCAACACCATATATTTT
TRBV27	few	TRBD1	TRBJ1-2	CASSSLTGVRGYTF	TGTGCCAGCAGTTCGCTCACAGGGGTTAGGGGCTACACCTTC
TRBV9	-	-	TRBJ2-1	CASSLGGANNEQFF	TGTGCCAGCAGCCTAGGGGGAGCAAACAATGAGCAGTTCTTC
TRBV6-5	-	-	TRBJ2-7	CASSYGGGGYYEQYF	TGTGCCAGCAGTTACGGTGGGGGCGGATACTACGAGCAGTACTTC
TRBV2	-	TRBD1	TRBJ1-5	CASSRTGGYQPQHF	TGTGCCAGCAGCAGGACAGGGGGCTACCAGCCCCAGCATTTT
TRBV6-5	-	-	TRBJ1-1	CASSYAGNTEAFF	TGTGCCAGCAGTTACGCAGGGAACACTGAAGCTTTCTTT
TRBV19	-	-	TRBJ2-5	CASRRTASETQYF	TGTGCCAGTCGACGGACAGCCTCTGAGACCCAGTACTTC
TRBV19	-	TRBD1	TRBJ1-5	CASSRTPGTALSNQPQHF	TGTGCCAGTAGCAGGACACCAGGGACAGCGCTTAGCAATCAGCCCCAGCATTTT
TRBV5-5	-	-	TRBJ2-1	CASSFMVGAEQFF	TGTGCCAGCAGCTTTATGGTGGGGGCTGAGCAGTTCTTC
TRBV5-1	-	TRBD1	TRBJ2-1	CASSLRDRNNEQFF	TGCGCCAGCAGCCTAAGGGACAGAAACAATGAGCAGTTCTTC
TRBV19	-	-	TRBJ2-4	CASNGGINAKNIQYF	TGTGCCAGTAATGGCGGGATTAATGCCAAAAACATTCAGTACTTC
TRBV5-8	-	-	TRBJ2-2	CASSRNTGELFF	TGTGCCAGCAGCCGGAACACCGGGGAGCTGTTTTTT
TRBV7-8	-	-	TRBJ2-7	CASSYWEINEQYF	TGTGCCAGCAGCTATTGGGAGATCAACGAGCAGTACTTC
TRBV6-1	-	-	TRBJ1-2	CASSTGNYGYTF	TGTGCCAGTTCGACAGGAAACTATGGCTACACCTTC
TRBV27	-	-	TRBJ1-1	CASRTGRGTEAFF	TGTGCCAGTAGGACTGGACGTGGCACTGAAGCTTTCTTT
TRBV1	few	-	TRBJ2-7	CTSSQDPGISYEQYF	TGCACCAGCAGCCAAGATCCCGGGATCTCCTACGAGCAGTACTTC